This paragraph reports one T cell receptor (beta chain). The sample holds a few counts of this clone. The antigen it binds to is not known. No quality values exist for individual bases; no much larger clone is one base distant. The data derive from a study of beta chain features in type 1 diabetes (dated by TCRdb to the late 2010s). A note on the overall study: No differences in mean age, gender distribution, total cell number or subset yield were found between patients and healthy donors. Regulatory and stem cell-like memory subsets were isolated from only 8 patients and about 8 healthy donors, whereas naive and central memory subsets came from all 30 or so donors. Across all samples, around 99 million sorted cells were examined, and cell number per subset correlated strongly with RNA yield. In the study, recently diagnosed type 1 diabetes patients and matched healthy donors were compared on the TCRB repertoires of their sorted circulating CD4+ T cell subsets. Beyond this particular receptor, the publication reports: The naive, central memory and regulatory TCRB repertoires appeared to resemble one another more closely among patients than among healthy donors. PCR may preferentially amplify shorter templates, but because patient and control samples were amplified and corrected together, any resulting skew would affect both groups equally. Because small numbers of individuals were included in the HLA sub-analyses, any influence of HLA type on TCRB rearrangement was left unresolved. At VDJ recombination sites, patients with type 1 diabetes made fewer insertions and deleted more nucleotides, a pattern implying thymic rearrangement abnormalities. In all four CD4+ subsets, TCRB CDR3 length was moderately but significantly shorter in type 1 diabetes patients. Because cDNA was sequenced instead of genomic DNA, highly expressing activated cells could be over-represented, though the groups showed no difference in activation or CD3 levels.

All of the isolated RNA was reverse transcribed with the High Capacity cDNA Reverse Transcription Kit, so expressed TCRB transcripts were sequenced. Naive, central memory and regulatory T cell samples underwent deep immunoSEQ sequencing, averaging roughly 3.3 million total reads per sample. Sorted cells were lysed in RLT buffer, and RNA was extracted using DNase-treated RNeasy Micro or Mini kits according to cell number. Each cell subset was processed on its own to prevent cross-contamination, while patient and healthy donor samples were processed together. The immunoSEQ multiplex PCR was used to amplify TCRB sequences from cDNA, generating 87-bp fragments that spanned the CDR3 region. The amplicons were sequenced using the Illumina HiSeq platform. In the authors' own workflow: PCR bias was corrected computationally using synthetic template baselines, and reads within Hamming distance 2 were collapsed, with unmergeable singletons discarded. Reads were aligned to IMGT to assign V, D and J genes, CDR3 length, and insertions or deletions at six rearrangement sites. Within each subset, clonotype counts were normalized to sorted cell number, and only after that were true diversity and Gini coefficients computed with the tcR R package. The overlap coefficient, calculated on TCRB nucleotide sequences, was used to quantify repertoire sharing. Out-of-frame TCRB sequences from naive cells were analyzed as a proxy for the pre-selection repertoire. TCRdb obtained this table from immuneACCESS and retained in-frame rearrangements with V and J assigned. These tables miss some clones; where compared with another copy, unresolved V genes account for less than half of the shortfall, and the remainder is unexplained. Clone size and V and J calls were adopted from that table, with D and trimming inferred from the DNA. For this sample the table gives approximately 600,000 clones, of which approximately 13% were detected only once. 0.09% to 0.15% of the sample belongs to the ten largest clones.

Each donor gave one peripheral blood draw, averaging about 120 mL, which was collected into heparinised tubes. A BD FACSAria II and a panel including CD45RO, CCR7, CD25, CD127, CD95 and CD27 were used to sort naive, central memory, regulatory and stem cell-like memory CD4+ T cells. All sorted populations exceeded 95% purity. Right away, PBMCs were isolated by Lymphoprep density gradient centrifugation and were stained directly, with no culture step. So that batch effects would be minimized, each experiment stained and sorted samples in pairs, pairing one healthy donor with one patient. At the junction V is shortened by 8 bases and J by 0 bases, with 12 bases in between. In the germline V gene (reference sequence), CDR1 corresponds to LNHDA and CDR2 to SQIVND. The CDR3 starts with the cysteine, ends with the phenylalanine, and has 14 residues. This entry keeps only the CDR3 DNA: 42 bases, framed from base 1.

The chain couples TRBV19 to TRBJ2-3, with the D gene call left open. The sample consisted of naive CD4+ T cells from blood. Reading the label with the study, this specimen's cell subset or site is: true naive CD4+ T cells. The sequence was obtained from a man aged 25 to 40 with type 1 diabetes. The sequence in DNA is TGTGCCAGTGGTTCAGTTGAGAGCACAGATACGCAGTATTTT. It is translated as CASGSVESTDTQYF.